The 18 T cell receptor beta chains reported below all come from one sample, sequenced in a study of blood T cells in healthy people across ages. Sample-barcoded 5' priming and a J-beta primer mix drove a second PCR of 7 to 11 cycles. MiXCR, run by TCRdb on the 5' RACE reads, gives a single entry per CDR3 protein. Here the sample spans 850,000 to 1,000,000 distinct CDR3 sequences, about 48% being singletons. The material sequenced was blood. These receptors came from a man between 25 and 39 years old in good health.

This sequence joins TRBV7-2 and TRBJ2-1; the D is unclear. The V gene's germline CDR1 is SGHTA and CDR2 FQGNSA. V was cut by 1 base and J by 5 bases, with 12 bases left in between. The CDR3 consists of 15 residues. The CDR3 region is CASSLGLTNHNEQFF. In DNA, the CDR3 is TGTGCCAGCAGCTTAGGTTTAACAAATCACAATGAGCAGTTCTTC.

This clonotype was seen a handful of times. V usage is TRBV4-2 and J usage is TRBJ1-6, with unresolved D. This CDR3 spans 15 amino acids. Germline V gene data show CDR1 as LGHNA and CDR2 as YNFKEQ. Trimming removed 6 bases at V and 7 bases at J, with 16 bases between. As DNA, the CDR3 is TGTGCCAGCAGGTCCAAAATAGATTCAAATTCACCCCTCCACTTT. This encodes CASRSKIDSNSPLHF.

This clonotype has just a few counts. The rearrangement uses TRBV20-1 and TRBJ2-4; no definite D call. Trimming shortened V by 4 bases and J by 0 bases, and 13 bases separated the two germline ends. The CDR3 is made up of 15 amino acids. Germline V gene data show CDR1 as DFQATT and CDR2 as SNEGSKA (reference sequence). The CDR3 loop is CSATTDFLAKNIQYF. DNA for the CDR3: TGCAGTGCTACAACAGATTTCTTAGCCAAAAACATTCAGTACTTC.

V is TRBV4-3 and J is TRBJ2-3; 11 bases map to TRBD2. J gave up 3 bases and V 2 bases, and 1 base lay outside the gene matches. CDR3 length equals 15 residues. Per germline, CDR1 LGHNA and CDR2 YSLEER. CDR3 residues: CASSQRLAGTDTQYF. In nucleotides, the CDR3 is TGCGCCAGCAGCCAAAGACTAGCGGGAACAGATACGCAGTATTTT.

This clonotype was found a few times. The genes are TRBV4-1 and TRBJ1-2; D ambiguous. Germline lookup yields CDR1 MGHRA and CDR2 YSYEKL. Deletions cut 4 bases from V and 2 bases from J, with 11 bases between. CDR3 size: 14 residues. DNA of the CDR3: TGCGCCAGCAGCCGTGAGAGGGCAAACTATGGCTACACCTTC. Translation: CASSRERANYGYTF.

The rearrangement links TRBV11-2 to TRBJ1-2; D is ambiguous. Germline CDR1 is SGHAT and CDR2 is FQNNGV. Between the trimmed V and J ends, which lost 0 bases and 6 bases, there was a span of 8 bases. The CDR3 is 13 amino acids. The CDR3 loop reads CASSLDLGHGYTF. The DNA of the CDR3 is TGTGCCAGCAGCTTAGATCTTGGACATGGCTACACCTTC.

The chain couples TRBV5-4 to TRBJ2-5; D unresolved. The V gene's germline CDR1 is SGHNT and CDR2 YYREEE (reference sequence). V was cut by 4 bases and J by 4 bases, with 17 bases left in between. CDR3 length equals 15 residues. DNA for the CDR3: TGTGCCAGCAGCAGAGACATGCCCAATGGAGAGACCCAGTACTTC. Its protein product is CASSRDMPNGETQYF. The full variable domain, rest sourced from reference TRBV5-4 and TRBJ2-5, is ETGVTQSPTHLIKTRGQQVTLRCSSQSGHNTVSWYQQALGQGPQFIFQYYREEENGRGNFPPRFSGLQFPNYSSELNVNALELDDSALYLCASSRDMPNGETQYFGPGTRLLVL.

In this sample, this clonotype turned up a few times. The chain is built from TRBV6-5 and TRBJ2-7; the D call may be TRBD1 or TRBD2 (6 bases each). The germline V and J ends were trimmed by 7 bases and 4 bases, with 20 bases remaining between them. Germline V gives CDR1 MNHEY, CDR2 SVGAGI. This CDR3 is built from 15 residues. The CDR3 DNA follows: TGTGCCAGCAAGGATATCGCGTCGGGGGCTTACGAGCAGTACTTC. Residues: CASKDIASGAYEQYF.

This clonotype has a handful of counts. The genes are TRBV6-5 and TRBJ2-2; possibly TRBD1 or TRBD2 for D (5 bases each). Germline-derived CDR1 and CDR2 are MNHEY and SVGAGI. The CDR3 length is 15 residues. V was shortened by 3 bases and J by 5 bases, with 13 bases between the two germline ends. The CDR3 reads CASSYGQGPTGELFF. The CDR3 nucleotides are TGTGCCAGCAGTTATGGCCAGGGACCGACCGGGGAGCTGTTTTTT.

This clonotype was counted once. This could be a read error, since a much larger clone is one nucleotide away. V and J are TRBV12-3 or TRBV12-4 and TRBJ1-5; tentatively, D is TRBD1 (5 bases). The CDR3 extends over 16 amino acids. The V and J ends lost 0 bases and 2 bases respectively, with 11 bases between them. This chain's CDR3 is CASSLAHLGGNQPQHF. In DNA, the CDR3 is TGTGCCAGCAGTTTAGCGCACTTAGGGGGCAATCAGCCCCAGCATTTT.

A word on this clonotype: One junction end does not reproduce the germline sequence, and a read error may be involved. This chain links TRBV3-1 with TRBJ1-5; D is unresolved. Germline V CDR1 and CDR2: LGHDT, YNNKEL (reference sequence). The CDR3 consists of 16 residues. The CDR3 is CASSQAPANSNQPQHF. CDR3 sequence (DNA): TGTGCCAGCAGTCAAGCCCCAGCAAATAGCAATCAGCCCCAGCATTTT.

This clonotype has just a few counts. This chain's CDR3 is CASSLATPTGTKETQYF. CDR3 bases: TGTGCCAGCAGCTTAGCTACACCCACAGGGACCAAAGAGACCCAGTACTTC. The V and J genes are TRBV7-2 and TRBJ2-5; D may be TRBD1 (6 bases). This CDR3 comprises 17 residues. From germline, CDR1 is SGHTA and CDR2 FQGNSA. The germline V and J ends were trimmed by 0 bases and 3 bases, with 17 bases remaining between them. Combining the CDR3 with reference TRBV7-2 and TRBJ2-5 gives the whole variable domain GAGVSQSPSNKVTEKGKDVELRCDPISGHTALYWYRQSLGQGLEFLIYFQGNSAPDKSGLPSDRFSAERTGGSVSTLTIQRTQQEDSAVYLCASSLATPTGTKETQYFGPGTRLLVL.

The chain combines TRBV20-1 with TRBJ2-1; 12 nucleotides agree with TRBD2. The ends lost 2 bases at V and 9 bases at J; junction bases unmatched: 11. Germline CDR1 is DFQATT and CDR2 is SNEGSKA (reference sequence). The CDR3 sequence is 16 residues long. The chain's CDR3 is CSARSRTSGRKVEQFF. The CDR3 DNA follows: TGCAGTGCTAGATCGCGAACTAGCGGGAGGAAGGTTGAGCAGTTCTTC.

This clonotype was counted only a few times. The V call is TRBV19, the J call TRBJ2-3; 7 nucleotides line up with TRBD2. Germline values: CDR1 LNHDA, CDR2 SQIVND (reference sequence). The V and J ends lost 5 bases and 5 bases, in that order; junction bases with no gene match: 10. The CDR3 loop spans 15 amino acids. The CDR3 loop is CASSSPRTSRDTQYF. Written as DNA, the CDR3 is TGTGCCAGTAGTTCCCCCCGGACTAGTAGAGATACGCAGTATTTT.

At least ten counts were recorded for this clonotype. The chain carries TRBV10-3 and TRBJ2-7; 10 bases line up with TRBD1. Germline V gene sequence: CDR1 ENHRY, CDR2 SYGVKD. The CDR3 runs 12 residues. With 11 bases clipped from V and 3 bases from J, the junction kept 4 bases outside the gene matches. CDR3 residues: CASGTGDYEQYF. Here the CDR3 DNA reads TGTGCCTCGGGGACAGGGGACTACGAGCAGTACTTC.

The V and J genes are TRBV4-1 and TRBJ2-1; possibly TRBD2 for D (6 bases). Per the germline V gene, CDR1 is MGHRA and CDR2 is YSYEKL. CDR3 length equals 15 residues. V lost 0 bases and J 10 bases, leaving 16 bases between the germline ends. The chain's CDR3 is CASSQDFESGREQFF. CDR3 nucleotide sequence: TGCGCCAGCAGCCAAGATTTCGAGAGCGGGCGCGAGCAGTTCTTC.

Regarding this clonotype: At one end, the junction sequence differs from germline, possibly due to a read error. The chain carries TRBV28 and TRBJ1-4; 7 bases line up with TRBD1. CDR3 size: 15 residues. CDR1 is MDHEN, CDR2 SYDVKM, per germline. CDR3 DNA sequence: TGTGCCAGCAGTGTCCTCCCAGGGGGGAATGGAAAACTGTTTTTT. The encoded protein is CASSVLPGGNGKLFF.

This CDR3 reads CSVLGQGNQPQHF. Here the CDR3 DNA reads TGCAGTGTCCTGGGACAGGGGAATCAGCCCCAGCATTTT. V usage is TRBV20-1 and J usage is TRBJ1-5; 10 positions agree with TRBD1. The V gene's germline CDR1 is DFQATT and CDR2 SNEGSKA (reference sequence). The trim removed 7 bases at V and 4 bases at J, leaving 4 bases unmatched. The CDR3 sequence is 13 residues long.